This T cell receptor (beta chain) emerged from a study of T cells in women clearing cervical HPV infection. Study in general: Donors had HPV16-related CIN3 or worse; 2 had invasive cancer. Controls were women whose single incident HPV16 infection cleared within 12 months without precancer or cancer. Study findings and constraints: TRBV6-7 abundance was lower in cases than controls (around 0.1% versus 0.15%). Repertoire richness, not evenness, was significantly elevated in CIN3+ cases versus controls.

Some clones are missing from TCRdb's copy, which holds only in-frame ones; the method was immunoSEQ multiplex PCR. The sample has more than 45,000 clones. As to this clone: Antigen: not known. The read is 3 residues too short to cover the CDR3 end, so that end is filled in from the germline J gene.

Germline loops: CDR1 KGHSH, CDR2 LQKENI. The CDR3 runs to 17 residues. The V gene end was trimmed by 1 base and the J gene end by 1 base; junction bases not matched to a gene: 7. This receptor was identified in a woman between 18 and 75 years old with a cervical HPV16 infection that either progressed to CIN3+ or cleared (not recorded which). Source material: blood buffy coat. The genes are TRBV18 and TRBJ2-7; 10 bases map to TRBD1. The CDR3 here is CASSPQGPGQGSYEQYF. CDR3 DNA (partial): TGTGCCAGCTCACCACAAGGACCGGGACAGGGGTCCTACGAG.